One and the same sample provided the 32 T cell receptor beta chains below, sequenced in a study of beta chain features in type 1 diabetes. Every bit of the isolated RNA underwent reverse transcription, so sequencing read expressed TCRB transcripts. Produced via immunoSEQ multiplex PCR; TCRdb's table is partial and in-frame only. Counted here are tens of thousands of clones, roughly 31% occurring once; the ten biggest clones make up 0.45% to 0.55%. Sequencing was carried out using stem cell memory CD4+ T cells from blood. The receptors derive from a woman under 30 in good health.

The V call is TRBV25-1, the J call TRBJ2-6; 8 positions match TRBD2. The CDR3 extends over 15 amino acids. Germline-derived CDR1 and CDR2 are MGHDK and SYGVNS. V shed 10 bases, J shed 2 bases, and the junction held 7 bases outside the gene matches. For the CDR3, the DNA is TGTGCCACCAGACGGGGGGGAGCTGGGGCCAACGTCCTGACTTTC. Amino acid sequence: CATRRGGAGANVLTF.

This clone has only a few counts. This sequence joins TRBV5-4 and TRBJ2-7; D unclear. Trimming took 5 bases from V and 2 from J, leaving 14 bases between them. CDR3 size: 14 residues. Looked up from germline, CDR1 is SGHNT and CDR2 is YYREEE (reference sequence). The CDR3 DNA is TGTGCCAGCAGACCCTGGGCCGCCGCCTACGAGCAGTACTTC. Residues: CASRPWAAAYEQYF.

This clone came up a few times. The V gene is TRBV30, the J gene TRBJ2-3; perhaps TRBD1 as D (7 bases). Per germline, CDR1 GTSNPN and CDR2 SVGIG (reference sequence). The CDR3 is 15 residues long. Trimming took off 2 bases at V and 2 bases at J, with 14 bases between the two ends. The CDR3: CAWSSHRGLTDTQYF. CDR3 nucleotides: TGTGCCTGGAGTTCTCACAGGGGACTCACAGATACGCAGTATTTT. Together with reference TRBV30 and TRBJ2-3, the CDR3 gives the full variable domain: SQTIHQWPATLVQPVGSPLSLECTVEGTSNPNLYWYRQAAGRGLQLLFYSVGIGQISSEVPQNLSASRPQDRQFILSSKKLLLSDSGFYLCAWSSHRGLTDTQYFGPGTRLTVL.

The chain links TRBV27 to TRBJ1-5; D is unclear. V was shortened by 6 bases and J by 3 bases, with 15 bases between the two germline ends. The CDR3 totals 15 residues. Germline CDR1 is MNHEY and CDR2 is SMNVEV (reference sequence). The CDR3 protein is CASRPQITFNQPQHF. CDR3 DNA sequence: TGTGCCAGCAGACCACAGATAACTTTCAATCAGCCCCAGCATTTT.

CDR3 loop: CASNTFSEADTQYF. For the CDR3, the DNA is TGTGCCAGCAATACCTTTTCCGAGGCAGATACGCAGTATTTT. This chain connects TRBV2 to TRBJ2-3; D is unclear. V shed 7 bases and J shed 4 bases, with 15 bases lying between them. Germline CDR1 is SNHLY and CDR2 is FYNNEI. This CDR3 region has 14 residues.

This sequence joins TRBV30 and TRBJ1-3; D not certain. V dropped 2 bases and J dropped 0 bases, with 8 bases sitting between them. CDR1 and CDR2 (germline): GTSNPN, SVGIG (reference sequence). The CDR3 is 14 residues long. Here the CDR3 DNA reads TGTGCCTGGAGTCATTCAGTCTCTGGAAACACCATATATTTT. This gives the protein CAWSHSVSGNTIYF.

Worth noting for this clone: The junction and the germline gene differ at one end; a read error may be behind it. The CDR3 here is CASTPPRQGSYNSPLHF. Written as DNA, the CDR3 is TGTGCCAGCACCCCTCCCCGACAGGGGTCCTACAATTCACCCCTCCACTTT. The chain recombines TRBV28 with TRBJ1-6; TRBD1 matches 8 bases. CDR3 length: 17 amino acids. Germline assignment: CDR1 MDHEN and CDR2 SYDVKM.

V and J are TRBV11-2 and TRBJ2-1; D is perhaps TRBD1 (5 bases). CDR1 is SGHAT and CDR2 is FQNNGV in the germline V gene. The CDR3 covers 15 residues. Trimming cost V 5 bases and J 6 bases, with 17 bases left between them. The chain's CDR3 is CASSPARAYLNEQFF. The CDR3 DNA reads TGTGCCAGCAGCCCCGCCAGGGCGTACCTCAATGAGCAGTTCTTC.

This clone was counted a few times. The rearrangement uses TRBV19 and TRBJ2-1; 7 nucleotides align to TRBD2. This CDR3 is built from 13 residues. V gave up 8 bases and J gave up 8 bases; unmatched junction bases: 9. In germline, CDR1 is LNHDA, CDR2 SQIVND (reference sequence). This CDR3 reads CASRGTTGDEQFF. In nucleotides, the CDR3 is TGTGCCAGTCGAGGGACTACCGGAGATGAGCAGTTCTTC.

V usage is TRBV27 and J usage is TRBJ2-3; weak D call: TRBD1 (5 bases). The CDR3 runs to 14 residues. V lost 0 bases and J lost 5, with 9 bases in between. Germline assignment: CDR1 MNHEY and CDR2 SMNVEV (reference sequence). DNA for the CDR3: TGTGCCAGCAGTTTATCGATGGGGCTAGATACGCAGTATTTT. This sequence encodes CASSLSMGLDTQYF.

This chain connects TRBV5-1 to TRBJ2-1; no firm D call. CDR3 size: 12 residues. Germline V gives CDR1 SGHRS, CDR2 YFSETQ. V shed 3 bases and J shed 3 bases, with 4 bases lying between them. The chain's CDR3 is CASSSGYNEQFF. The CDR3 DNA follows: TGCGCCAGCAGCTCGGGCTACAATGAGCAGTTCTTC.

This clone was observed a few times. The V call is TRBV6-6, the J call TRBJ1-5, with D uncertain. Per germline, CDR1 MNHNY and CDR2 SVGAGI (reference sequence). Trimming stripped 4 bases from V and 5 bases from J, with 6 bases between. The CDR3 contains 12 residues. The CDR3 protein is CASSSPDQPQHF. The CDR3 DNA follows: TGTGCCAGCAGTTCCCCCGATCAGCCCCAGCATTTT.

The V call is TRBV11-2, the J call TRBJ2-1; 10 nucleotides match TRBD2. Trimming took 5 bases from V and 5 from J; bases not matched to a gene: 9. CDR3 length equals 16 residues. Germline V gene lookup returns CDR1 SGHAT and CDR2 FQNNGV. As DNA, the CDR3 is TGTGCCAGCAGCCAGGGACTACTAGCGGGACACAATGAGCAGTTCTTC. This sequence encodes CASSQGLLAGHNEQFF.

The chain is built from TRBV6-5 and TRBJ1-6, with D tentatively TRBD1 (5 bases). The germline gives CDR1 MNHEY, CDR2 SVGAGI. The CDR3 consists of 16 residues. The V end was cut by 0 bases, the J end by 2 bases, with 8 bases between. In DNA form, the CDR3 reads TGTGCCAGCAGTTACTCGACAGTTACCTATAATTCACCCCTCCACTTT. Its translation: CASSYSTVTYNSPLHF.

The V gene is TRBV9, the J gene TRBJ1-4; 9 bases agree with TRBD1. Germline values: CDR1 SGDLS, CDR2 YYNGEE. J gave up 6 bases and V 3 bases, and 3 bases lay outside the gene matches. This CDR3 is built from 14 residues. The CDR3 loop reads CASSAGQGHEKLFF. The CDR3 bases are TGTGCCAGCAGCGCGGGACAGGGACATGAAAAACTGTTTTTT.

This clone has just a few counts. This chain uses TRBV7-3 with TRBJ2-1, with 10 nucleotides matching TRBD2. CDR3 length equals 16 residues. J gave up 7 bases and V 4 bases, and 10 bases lay outside the gene matches. Germline V gives CDR1 SGHTA, CDR2 FQGTGA. CDR3 sequence: CASSSGGAGGPNEQFF. The CDR3 nucleotides read TGTGCCAGCAGCTCCGGGGGAGCGGGGGGGCCTAATGAGCAGTTCTTC.

In its sample, this clone was seen a few times. V is TRBV29-1 and J is TRBJ1-4; D call uncertain. The germline CDR1 and CDR2 sequences are SQVTM and ANQGSEA. V was trimmed by 4 bases and J by 1 base, leaving 7 bases between them. The CDR3 covers 13 residues. The CDR3 DNA reads TGCAGCGTTGGGTACAGAACTAATGAAAAACTGTTTTTT. Protein product: CSVGYRTNEKLFF.

The table lists this clone with a few counts. The chain has TRBV6-6 and TRBJ2-1, with TRBD2 matching 11 bases. The V segment lost 6 bases and the J segment 2 bases; nucleotides outside the gene matches: 3. CDR1 is MNHNY and CDR2 is SVGAGI in the germline V gene (reference sequence). The CDR3 loop spans 15 amino acids. CDR3 coding DNA: TGTGCCAGCAGGGATAGCGGGAGGGCCTACAATGAGCAGTTCTTC. It is translated as CASRDSGRAYNEQFF.

This rearrangement joins TRBV5-6 to TRBJ2-3, with 9 bases that match TRBD2. V lost 0 bases, J lost 6 bases, and 5 bases stayed unmatched. The CDR3 runs to 15 residues. The germline V gene encodes CDR1 SGHDT and CDR2 YYEEEE. CDR3 in amino acids: CASSLGLAGSDTQYF. The CDR3 DNA is TGTGCCAGCAGCTTGGGGCTAGCGGGGTCCGATACGCAGTATTTT.

The J gene is TRBJ1-3, the V gene TRBV5-1; 8 nucleotides match TRBD1. The V segment lost 6 bases and the J segment 0 bases; nucleotides outside the gene matches: 8. CDR3 size: 16 residues. The germline V gene encodes CDR1 SGHRS and CDR2 YFSETQ. CDR3 nucleotide sequence: TGCGCCAGCAAACCGGGACAGGCTACCTCTGGAAACACCATATATTTT. This encodes CASKPGQATSGNTIYF.

The V gene is TRBV4-2, the J gene TRBJ1-6; D gene uncertain. V dropped 0 bases and J dropped 3 bases, with 12 bases sitting between them. Germline V CDR1 and CDR2: LGHNA, YNFKEQ. The CDR3 covers 17 residues. Written as DNA, the CDR3 is TGTGCCAGCAGCCAAGATTTAGGGAGGGACTATAATTCACCCCTCCACTTT. Translated: CASSQDLGRDYNSPLHF.

This clone was picked up a small number of times. V gene TRBV7-9 combines with J gene TRBJ2-5; 12 bases line up with TRBD2. The CDR3 extends over 15 amino acids. Germline V gene data show CDR1 as SEHNR and CDR2 as FQNEAQ (reference sequence). The V gene end was trimmed by 5 bases and the J gene end by 3 bases; junction bases not matched to a gene: 4. The CDR3 DNA sequence: TGTGCCAGCAGCCCCCGACTAGCGGGAGAAGAGACCCAGTACTTC. As protein: CASSPRLAGEETQYF.

This rearrangement joins TRBV6-6 to TRBJ2-3; 11 bases match TRBD2. CDR1 is MNHNY and CDR2 is SVGAGI in the germline V gene (reference sequence). V shed 8 bases, J shed 3 bases, and the junction held 4 bases outside the gene matches. The CDR3 has 14 amino acids. The CDR3 region has the DNA TGTGCCAGCCTGACTAGCGGGAAGACAGATACGCAGTATTTT. Translating gives CASLTSGKTDTQYF.

This clone was observed a handful of times. The rearrangement links TRBV9 to TRBJ1-4; 8 nucleotides agree with TRBD1. Trimming cost V 3 bases and J 7 bases; bases outside gene matches: 8. The length of the CDR3 is 15 residues. The germline V gene has CDR1 SGDLS and CDR2 YYNGEE. This chain's CDR3 is CASSGTQGVTEKLFF. Written as DNA, the CDR3 is TGTGCCAGCAGCGGAACACAGGGGGTCACTGAAAAACTGTTTTTT.

The chain couples TRBV2 to TRBJ2-5; D is possibly TRBD1 (6 bases). V was clipped by 8 bases and J by 5 bases, with 9 bases between them. Germline V CDR1 and CDR2: SNHLY, FYNNEI. CDR3 length: 11 residues. The CDR3 coding sequence is TGTGCCAGCGGTAGGGGGGAGACCCAGTACTTC. Translation: CASGRGETQYF.

V is TRBV5-6 and J is TRBJ1-2, with 7 positions matching TRBD1. The V segment lost 5 bases and the J segment 6 bases; nucleotides outside the gene matches: 7. Germline V gene lookup returns CDR1 SGHDT and CDR2 YYEEEE. The CDR3 loop spans 13 amino acids. DNA of the CDR3: TGTGCCAGCAGGCTAACAGGGGTCGATGGCTACACCTTC. Its translation is CASRLTGVDGYTF.

In its sample, this clone was seen a few times. The CDR3 is CASSPRAGRTDTQYF. The DNA of the CDR3 is TGTGCCAGCAGCCCACGGGCGGGACGGACAGATACGCAGTATTTT. The chain combines TRBV5-6 with TRBJ2-3; maybe TRBD2 (6 bases). V was clipped by 4 bases and J by 3 bases, with 15 bases between them. The V gene's germline CDR1 is SGHDT and CDR2 YYEEEE. The CDR3 totals 15 residues.

V usage is TRBV5-4 and J usage is TRBJ2-3; TRBD2 aligns across 11 bases. The CDR3 extends over 16 amino acids. V lost 3 bases and J lost 5; bases outside the gene matches: 8. The germline CDR1 and CDR2 sequences are SGHNT and YYREEE (reference sequence). The chain's CDR3 is CASSSRKLAGEDTQYF. CDR3 nucleotide sequence: TGTGCCAGCAGCTCCCGCAAACTAGCGGGGGAAGATACGCAGTATTTT. Variable domain in full (rest from reference TRBV5-4 and TRBJ2-3): ETGVTQSPTHLIKTRGQQVTLRCSSQSGHNTVSWYQQALGQGPQFIFQYYREEENGRGNFPPRFSGLQFPNYSSELNVNALELDDSALYLCASSSRKLAGEDTQYFGPGTRLTVL.

This clone occurred a few times. The chain joins TRBV19 to TRBJ2-1, with 9 nucleotides matching TRBD2. V lost 6 bases, J lost 4 bases, and 1 base stayed unmatched. Germline V CDR1 and CDR2: LNHDA, SQIVND (reference sequence). The CDR3 consists of 13 residues. CDR3 nucleotide sequence: TGTGCCAGTAGACTAGCGGGTTACAATGAGCAGTTCTTC. It is translated as CASRLAGYNEQFF.

V is TRBV2 and J is TRBJ2-5; D not certain. The CDR3 is 13 amino acids. Trimming removed 6 bases at V and 2 bases at J, with 10 bases between. Germline CDR1 reads SNHLY; CDR2 reads FYNNEI. CDR3 loop: CASSMNSQETQYF. The CDR3 DNA follows: TGTGCCAGCAGCATGAACTCTCAAGAGACCCAGTACTTC.

Only a few counts were recorded for this clone. This chain joins TRBV5-1 and TRBJ2-1; 12 bases line up with TRBD2. V was clipped by 5 bases and J by 9 bases; unmatched bases: 12. Germline V gene sequence: CDR1 SGHRS, CDR2 YFSETQ. CDR3 size: 16 residues. CDR3: CASRPGTSGRMGEQFF. In DNA form, the CDR3 reads TGCGCCAGCAGGCCTGGCACTAGCGGGAGGATGGGTGAGCAGTTCTTC.

This sequence joins TRBV7-2 and TRBJ2-3; 7 positions match TRBD2. V dropped 0 bases and J dropped 2; count of bases not matched to a gene: 5. This CDR3 spans 16 amino acids. The germline gives CDR1 SGHTA, CDR2 FQGNSA. The CDR3 sequence: CASSLAGGLPTDTQYF. CDR3 coding DNA: TGTGCCAGCAGCTTAGCGGGGGGACTACCCACAGATACGCAGTATTTT.